The 14 T cell receptor beta chains below come from one sample, sequenced in a study of identical twins. TCRdb used MiXCR to reprocess the 5' RACE reads, holding one entry per CDR3 protein. Of approximately 600,000 distinct CDR3 sequences in the sample, roughly 9.5% were seen once. These data were also reused for a study on yellow fever vaccine responses in identical twins.

Sample: PBMCs. The receptors here all came from a woman aged 18-30 years in good health.

Comments on this clonotype: This may arise from a read error, as a much more abundant clone is one base away. The J gene is TRBJ2-1, the V gene TRBV29-1; no reliable D call. CDR3 length: 13 residues. The germline V gene encodes CDR1 SQVTM and CDR2 ANQGSEA. Between the trimmed V and J ends, which lost 2 bases and 7 bases, there was a span of 12 bases. The CDR3 loop reads CSVEWVLTNEQFF. The CDR3 nucleotides read TGCAGCGTTGAATGGGTCCTCACGAATGAGCAGTTCTTC.

The V and J genes are TRBV28 and TRBJ1-2, with TRBD1 matching 7 bases. CDR3 size: 14 residues. V was pared by 8 bases and J by 8 bases, with 14 bases of the junction left unmatched. CDR1 and CDR2 from the germline V gene are MDHEN and SYDVKM. The CDR3 sequence is CASLDRSSREGYTF. The CDR3 DNA is TGTGCCAGCTTGGACAGGTCCTCCAGGGAGGGCTACACCTTC.

This clonotype was seen more than once but under ten times. Here the CDR3 reads CASSPKTGGVETQYF. CDR3 bases: TGCGCCAGCAGCCCGAAGACAGGGGGCGTAGAGACCCAGTACTTC. The chain combines TRBV5-1 with TRBJ2-5, with 10 bases matching TRBD1. V shed 4 bases, J shed 4 bases, and the junction held 7 bases outside the gene matches. The CDR3 runs 15 residues. Germline V lookup: CDR1 SGHRS, CDR2 YFSETQ.

This sequence joins TRBV29-1 and TRBJ2-2, with 10 bases aligning to TRBD1. The CDR3 consists of 15 residues. V shed 4 bases and J 7 bases; nucleotides not matched to a gene: 9. From germline, CDR1 is SQVTM and CDR2 ANQGSEA. The DNA of the CDR3 is TGCAGCGTTGGGTCGGGGACAGGGGCCATCGGGGAGCTGTTTTTT. Its translation: CSVGSGTGAIGELFF.

There are a few counts of this clonotype. CDR3 protein: CATSVRLESLYEQYF. The CDR3 nucleotides read TGTGCCACCAGCGTAAGACTGGAATCGCTTTACGAGCAGTACTTC. The V and J genes are TRBV15 and TRBJ2-7; D gene uncertain. The length of the CDR3 is 15 residues. Germline loops: CDR1 LNHNV, CDR2 YYDKDF (reference sequence). V was clipped by 5 bases and J by 4 bases, with 18 bases between them.

This clonotype was seen a handful of times. V gene TRBV5-1 combines with J gene TRBJ2-3, with 11 bases identical to TRBD2. The germline V gene encodes CDR1 SGHRS and CDR2 YFSETQ. The junction had 9 bases not matched to a gene; V was cut back by 4 bases and J by 5 bases. The CDR3 consists of 16 residues. The CDR3 spells CASSQTSGRAKDTQYF. The CDR3 nucleotides read TGCGCCAGCAGCCAAACTAGCGGGAGAGCGAAAGATACGCAGTATTTT. The variable domain in full, completed from reference TRBV5-1 and TRBJ2-3, reads KAGVTQTPRYLIKTRGQQVTLSCSPISGHRSVSWYQQTPGQGLQFLFEYFSETQRNKGNFPGRFSGRQFSNSRSEMNVSTLELGDSALYLCASSQTSGRAKDTQYFGPGTRLTVL.

This clonotype was observed at least ten times. The chain employs TRBV20-1 and TRBJ2-5; 8 bases line up with TRBD2. J lost 0 bases, V lost 1 base, and 4 bases had no gene match. CDR3 length: 15 residues. Germline V lookup: CDR1 DFQATT, CDR2 SNEGSKA (reference sequence). This CDR3 is CSARATSGYQETQYF. The CDR3, as DNA: TGCAGTGCTAGAGCTACTAGCGGATACCAAGAGACCCAGTACTTC.

The chain combines TRBV18 with TRBJ2-1; the D gene could be TRBD1 or TRBD2 (6 bases each). Germline CDR1 is KGHSH and CDR2 is LQKENI. The CDR3 is 14 amino acids. V dropped 4 bases and J dropped 6 bases, with 13 bases sitting between them. The CDR3 bases are TGTGCCAGCTCACACAGGGACTTACCCAATGAGCAGTTCTTC. Protein product: CASSHRDLPNEQFF.

The chain joins TRBV20-1 to TRBJ1-5; 8 nucleotides match TRBD1. Trimming cost V 5 bases and J 4 bases; bases outside gene matches: 7. The CDR3 contains 14 residues. Germline CDR1 is DFQATT and CDR2 is SNEGSKA (reference sequence). In DNA, the CDR3 is TGCAGTGCTCGTCGAGGACAGGGAAATCAGCCCCAGCATTTT. Residues: CSARRGQGNQPQHF.

This clonotype has a handful of counts. The chain joins TRBV28 to TRBJ1-2; the match to TRBD1 covers 7 bases. The CDR3 extends over 16 amino acids. V shed 3 bases, J shed 2 bases, and the junction held 9 bases outside the gene matches. CDR1 is MDHEN and CDR2 is SYDVKM in the germline V gene. CDR3 bases: TGTGCCAGCAGTTTGCCCCTCCAGGGGGAGAACTATGGCTACACCTTC. It translates to CASSLPLQGENYGYTF.

In its sample, this clonotype was seen many times. The V gene is TRBV7-2, the J gene TRBJ2-1; TRBD1 or TRBD2 may be the D gene (5 bases each). This CDR3 is 15 amino acids long. CDR1 and CDR2 from the germline V gene are SGHTA and FQGNSA. Trimming cost V 1 base and J 2 bases, with 9 bases left between them. Here the CDR3 reads CASSLGRETYNEQFF. The CDR3 nucleotides read TGTGCCAGCAGCTTAGGCAGGGAGACCTACAATGAGCAGTTCTTC.

This clonotype was seen at least ten times. V and J are TRBV20-1 and TRBJ2-1; 7 positions match TRBD1. The J segment lost 4 bases and the V segment lost 3 bases, leaving 9 bases of the junction unmatched. CDR1 and CDR2 from the germline V gene are DFQATT and SNEGSKA (reference sequence). CDR3 size: 15 residues. The CDR3 nucleotides are TGCAGTGCTAGGATTGCGCGACAGGGTTACAATGAGCAGTTCTTC. It yields the protein CSARIARQGYNEQFF.

This clonotype was observed a few times. V gene TRBV7-9 combines with J gene TRBJ1-1, with unresolved D. The CDR3 extends over 12 amino acids. V was trimmed by 3 bases and J by 3 bases, leaving 5 bases between them. Germline assignment: CDR1 SEHNR and CDR2 FQNEAQ (reference sequence). This CDR3 reads CASSFLDTEAFF. For the CDR3, the DNA is TGTGCCAGCAGCTTTTTGGACACTGAAGCTTTCTTT.

The sample holds many counts of this clonotype. The V call is TRBV3-1, the J call TRBJ2-3, with D possibly being TRBD1 or TRBD2 (6 bases each). The CDR3 totals 15 residues. The V end was cut by 3 bases, the J end by 2 bases, with 12 bases between. Germline CDR1 LGHDT, CDR2 YNNKEL (reference sequence). CDR3 region: CASSQEGGFTDTQYF. CDR3 coding DNA: TGTGCCAGCAGCCAGGAGGGGGGATTCACAGATACGCAGTATTTT.